The sequence of this T cell receptor (beta chain) was determined in a study of blood T cell repertoires in COVID-19. Study overall: COVID-19 samples, acute and convalescent, were from the United States, Italy and Spain. In each case, the material was cDNA or gDNA derived from T cells, B-cell-depleted T cells, or PBMCs.

The germline gives CDR1 SQVTM, CDR2 ANQGSEA. Trimming shortened V by 2 bases and J by 15 bases, and 14 bases separated the two germline ends. The CDR3 contains 11 residues. Under the authors' procedure: How many nucleated cells were present was estimated from reference gene primer amplification. The data were produced by immunoSEQ multiplex PCR, yet TCRdb's version contains in-frame clones alone and is incomplete. V, J and clone size were drawn from that table, and D and trimming were deduced from the DNA. The repertoire holds 130,000 to 150,000 clones, with approximately 90% as singletons. The TCR originated in a woman between 40 and 55 years old with acute or convalescent COVID-19. The sample was peripheral blood. J is TRBJ2-1 and V is TRBV29-1; tentative D call: TRBD1 (6 bases). CDR3 DNA: TGCAGCGTTGAACCTGACAGGAGGCCGTTCTTC. It is translated as CSVEPDRRPFF.